This T cell receptor (beta chain) came from a study of blood T cell repertoires in COVID-19. Study context: Sample material is recorded as cDNA or gDNA derived from T cells, B-cell-depleted T cells, or PBMCs.

Seattle patients were enrolled during active infection and followed longitudinally. V lost 4 bases to trimming and J lost 5 bases; unmatched junction nucleotides: 4. From germline, CDR1 is SGHNT and CDR2 YYREEE (reference sequence). This CDR3 spans 14 amino acids. Authors' data handling: Reference gene primer amplification yielded estimated nucleated cell counts. Profiled with immunoSEQ multiplex PCR; TCRdb holds only in-frame clones, not every one. V, J and clone size reflect that table, while D and trimming were determined from the DNA. Among around 300,000 clones listed, roughly nine tenths were seen once.

V and J are TRBV5-4 and TRBJ2-7, with 12 positions matching TRBD2. The receptor's source is a woman in her thirties with COVID-19, enrolled during active disease. The sequencing sample was made of peripheral blood. The CDR3 loop is CASSPRLAGDEQYF. CDR3 DNA sequence: TGTGCCAGCAGCCCCCGACTAGCGGGAGACGAGCAGTACTTC.